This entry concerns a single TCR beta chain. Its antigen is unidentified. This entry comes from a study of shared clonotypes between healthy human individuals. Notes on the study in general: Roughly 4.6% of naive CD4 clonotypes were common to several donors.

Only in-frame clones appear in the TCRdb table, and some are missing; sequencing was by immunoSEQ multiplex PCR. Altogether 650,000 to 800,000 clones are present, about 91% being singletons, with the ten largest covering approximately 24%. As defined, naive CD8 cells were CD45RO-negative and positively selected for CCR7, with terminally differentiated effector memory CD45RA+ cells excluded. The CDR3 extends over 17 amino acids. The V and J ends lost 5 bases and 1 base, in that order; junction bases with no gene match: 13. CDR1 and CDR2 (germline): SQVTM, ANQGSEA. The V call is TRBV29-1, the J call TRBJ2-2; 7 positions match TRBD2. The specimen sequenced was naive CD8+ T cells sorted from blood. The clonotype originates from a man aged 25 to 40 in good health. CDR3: CSVRSREGRENTGELFF. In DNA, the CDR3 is TGCAGCGTTAGATCGAGGGAGGGCCGAGAGAACACCGGGGAGCTGTTTTTT.